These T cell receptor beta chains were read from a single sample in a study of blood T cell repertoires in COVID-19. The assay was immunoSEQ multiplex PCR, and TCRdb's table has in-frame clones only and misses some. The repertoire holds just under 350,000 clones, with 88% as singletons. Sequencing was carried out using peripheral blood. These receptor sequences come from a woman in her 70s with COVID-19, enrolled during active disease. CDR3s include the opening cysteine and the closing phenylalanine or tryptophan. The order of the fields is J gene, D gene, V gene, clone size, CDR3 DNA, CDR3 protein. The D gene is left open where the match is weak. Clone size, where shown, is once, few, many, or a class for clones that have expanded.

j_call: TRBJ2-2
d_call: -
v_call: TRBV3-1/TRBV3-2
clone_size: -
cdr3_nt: TGTGCCAGCAGTCTCAACACCGGGGAGCTGTTTTTT
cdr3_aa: CASSLNTGELFF

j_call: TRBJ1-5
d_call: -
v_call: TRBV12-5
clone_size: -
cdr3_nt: TGTGCTAGTGGTTTGGACAGCTATCAGCCCCAGCATTTT
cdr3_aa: CASGLDSYQPQHF

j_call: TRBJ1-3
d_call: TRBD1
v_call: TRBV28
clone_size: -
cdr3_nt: TGTGCCAGCAGAGTCGCAGGGGGTAGTGGAAACACCATATATTTT
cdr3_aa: CASRVAGGSGNTIYF

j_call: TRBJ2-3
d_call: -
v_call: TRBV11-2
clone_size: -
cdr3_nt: TGTGCCAGCAGCTTTCCCAGGGGATTGGGCACAGATACGCAGTATTTT
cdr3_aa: CASSFPRGLGTDTQYF

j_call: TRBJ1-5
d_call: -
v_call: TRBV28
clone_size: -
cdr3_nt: TGTGCCAGCAGTTTATTGGCAGGGGTGAGCAATCAGCCCCAGCATTTT
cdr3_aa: CASSLLAGVSNQPQHF

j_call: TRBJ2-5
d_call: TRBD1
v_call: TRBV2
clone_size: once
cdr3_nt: TGTGCCGGGACCGGGACAGGGGGCTCATTATTAGAGACCCAGTACTTC
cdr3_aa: CAGTGTGGSLLETQYF

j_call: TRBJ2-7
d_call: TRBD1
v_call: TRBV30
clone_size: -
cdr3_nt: TGTGCCTGGAGTCAGACAGGGAGTATGTACGAGCAGTACTTC
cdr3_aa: CAWSQTGSMYEQYF

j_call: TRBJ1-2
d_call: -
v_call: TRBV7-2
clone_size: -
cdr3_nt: TGTGCCAGCAGCTTTACACGATCGGGTGATGGCTACACCTTC
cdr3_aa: CASSFTRSGDGYTF

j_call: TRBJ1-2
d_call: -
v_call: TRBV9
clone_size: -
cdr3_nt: TGTGCCAGCAGCGGTGACAGCTTTTATGGCTACACCTTC
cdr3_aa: CASSGDSFYGYTF

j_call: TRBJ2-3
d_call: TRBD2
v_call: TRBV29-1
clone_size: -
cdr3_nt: TGCAGCGTTCTAGCGGGGATAACAGATACGCAGTATTTT
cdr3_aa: CSVLAGITDTQYF

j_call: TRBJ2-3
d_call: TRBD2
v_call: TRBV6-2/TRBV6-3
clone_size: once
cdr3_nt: TGTGCCAGCAGTCCCCTGGGGACTACCCCTAGGGGAGCGCAGTATTTT
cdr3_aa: CASSPLGTTPRGAQYF

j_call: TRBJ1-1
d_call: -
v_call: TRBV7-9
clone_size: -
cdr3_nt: TGTGCCAGCTGGGAGGGGGAAGCTTTCTTT
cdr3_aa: CASWEGEAFF

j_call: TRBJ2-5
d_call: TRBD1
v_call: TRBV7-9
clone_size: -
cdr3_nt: TGTGCCAGCAGCCCGGGACAGTTACAAGAGACCCAGTACTTC
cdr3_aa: CASSPGQLQETQYF

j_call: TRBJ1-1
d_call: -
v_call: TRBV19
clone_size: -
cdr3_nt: TGTGCCAGTAGTATTAGTCCAGGAACGAACACTGAAGCTTTCTTT
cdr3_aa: CASSISPGTNTEAFF

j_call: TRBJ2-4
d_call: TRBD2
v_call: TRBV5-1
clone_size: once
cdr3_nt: TGCGCCAGCAGCTTGAAAAGGGAGGGAAACATTCAGTACTTC
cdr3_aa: CASSLKREGNIQYF